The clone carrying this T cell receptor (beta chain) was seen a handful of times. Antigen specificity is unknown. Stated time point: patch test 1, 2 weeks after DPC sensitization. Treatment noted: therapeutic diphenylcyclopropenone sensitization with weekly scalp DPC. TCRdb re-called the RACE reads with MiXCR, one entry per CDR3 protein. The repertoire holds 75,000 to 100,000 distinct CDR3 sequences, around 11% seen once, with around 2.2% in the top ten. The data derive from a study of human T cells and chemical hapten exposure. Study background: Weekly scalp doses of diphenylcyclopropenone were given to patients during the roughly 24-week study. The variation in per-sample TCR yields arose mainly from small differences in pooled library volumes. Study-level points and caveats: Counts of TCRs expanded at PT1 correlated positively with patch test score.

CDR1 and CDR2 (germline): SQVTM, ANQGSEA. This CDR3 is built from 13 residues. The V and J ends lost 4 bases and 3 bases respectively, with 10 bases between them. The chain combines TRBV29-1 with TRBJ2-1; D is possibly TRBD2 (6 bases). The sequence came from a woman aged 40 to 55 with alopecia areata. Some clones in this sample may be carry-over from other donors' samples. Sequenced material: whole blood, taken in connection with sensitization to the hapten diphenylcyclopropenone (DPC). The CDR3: CSVAGVIYNEQFF. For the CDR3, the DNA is TGCAGCGTTGCGGGAGTTATCTACAATGAGCAGTTCTTC.